What follows are 7 T cell receptor beta chains derived from one specimen sequenced in a study of glioma-infiltrating T cells. TCR alpha and beta CDR3 regions were amplified from RNA using iRepertoire nested multiplex PCR. In TCRdb, the multiplex PCR reads were re-called with MiXCR into one record per CDR3 protein. The table records about 99,000 distinct CDR3 sequences, around 28% of them present only once. The sequencing input was glioma tissue, nonneoplastic brain tissue, or PBMCs (not recorded which). Every receptor here comes from a human donor with low-grade glioma or glioblastoma, undergoing nonglioma brain surgery, or in good health (not recorded which).

This clonotype has ten or more counts. This sequence joins TRBV27 and TRBJ2-3, with 8 positions matching TRBD2. With 5 bases clipped from V and 1 base from J, the junction kept 2 bases outside the gene matches. The germline V gene encodes CDR1 MNHEY and CDR2 SMNVEV (reference sequence). The CDR3 sequence is 14 residues long. This CDR3 reads CASSRAGGTDTQYF. For the CDR3, the DNA is TGTGCCAGCAGTAGAGCGGGGGGCACAGATACGCAGTATTTT.

The chain combines TRBV7-8 with TRBJ1-3; D not resolved. The V end was cut by 2 bases, the J end by 0 bases, with 11 bases between. This CDR3 contains 16 residues. Germline V gene sequence: CDR1 SGHVS, CDR2 FQNEAQ. The CDR3 loop reads CASSLQEGFSGNTIYF. The DNA for the CDR3 is TGTGCCAGCAGCTTACAGGAGGGCTTCTCTGGAAACACCATATATTTT.

This clonotype was detected many times. The CDR3 reads CASSQDRGTRRETQYF. DNA for the CDR3: TGTGCCAGCAGCCAAGATCGAGGGACTAGGCGAGAGACCCAGTACTTC. The rearrangement links TRBV3-1 to TRBJ2-5; 8 bases are shared with TRBD2. CDR3 length equals 16 residues. Germline CDR1 reads LGHDT; CDR2 reads YNNKEL (reference sequence). J gave up 4 bases and V 0 bases, and 7 bases lay outside the gene matches.

This clonotype came up many times. J is TRBJ2-1 and V is TRBV27; D unclear. This CDR3 is 9 amino acids long. Germline CDR1 reads MNHEY; CDR2 reads SMNVEV (reference sequence). The V gene lost 5 bases and the J gene lost 11 bases, with 4 bases spanning the gap. The chain's CDR3 is CASSPKQFF. The CDR3 DNA follows: TGTGCCAGCAGTCCCAAGCAGTTCTTC.

This clonotype was found many times. V gene TRBV25-1 combines with J gene TRBJ1-1, with a weak D call TRBD1 (5 bases). CDR3 length: 15 amino acids. V gave up 2 bases and J gave up 4 bases, with 14 bases separating them. Germline V gives CDR1 MGHDK, CDR2 SYGVNS. CDR3 in DNA: TGTGCCAGCAGTGAAGATGCATCAGGGAGCACTGAAGCTTTCTTT. Amino acid sequence: CASSEDASGSTEAFF.

J is TRBJ2-5 and V is TRBV7-2; 11 bases are a match to TRBD2. Germline trimming cut 1 base from V and 4 bases from J; bases unmatched to any gene: 5. Germline-derived CDR1 and CDR2 are SGHTA and FQGNSA. This CDR3 is built from 16 residues. CDR3 in amino acids: CASSLGVAGGRETQYF. CDR3 bases: TGTGCCAGCAGCTTAGGCGTAGCGGGGGGGCGAGAGACCCAGTACTTC. Supplemented by reference TRBV7-2 and TRBJ2-5, the full variable domain reads GAGVSQSPSNKVTEKGKDVELRCDPISGHTALYWYRQSLGQGLEFLIYFQGNSAPDKSGLPSDRFSAERTGGSVSTLTIQRTQQEDSAVYLCASSLGVAGGRETQYFGPGTRLLVL.

The sample holds many counts of this clonotype. The J gene is TRBJ2-7, the V gene TRBV19; perhaps TRBD2 as D (6 bases). The V end was cut by 11 bases, the J end by 5 bases, with 16 bases between. CDR1 and CDR2 (germline): LNHDA, SQIVND (reference sequence). The CDR3 length is 12 residues. The CDR3 DNA sequence: TGTGCCGTCGGGGTGACGGGAGACGAGCAGTACTTC. Protein: CAVGVTGDEQYF.